This record covers a single T cell receptor beta chain. Study processing details: Amplification with reference gene primers provided the estimates of nucleated cell counts. TCRdb's table, derived via immunoSEQ multiplex PCR, lists solely in-frame clones and lacks some. Clone size and V and J calls were adopted from that table, with D and trimming inferred from the DNA. The table lists almost 250,000 clones, around 89% of them singletons. The sample belongs to a study of blood T cell repertoires in COVID-19. As for the study in general: T cells, B-cell-depleted T cells, or PBMCs provided the cDNA or gDNA that served as material.

Residents of about 25 US areas, aged about 18 to 89 years, made up the participants. CDR1 is MDHEN and CDR2 is SYDVKM in the germline V gene. The CDR3 is made up of 15 amino acids. Trimming cost V 4 bases and J 2 bases; bases outside gene matches: 7. The TCR originated in a woman aged 25 to 45 who had recovered from COVID-19. The V call is TRBV28, the J call TRBJ2-5; 7 bases are shared with TRBD2. Sequencing used PBMCs or T cells enriched from blood (not recorded which). DNA for the CDR3: TGTGCCAGCAGTTCTAGCGGTCGGGGGCAAGAGACCCAGTACTTC. Protein: CASSSSGRGQETQYF.